These 7 T cell receptor beta chains were all obtained from the same sample, sequenced in a study of cytomegalovirus exposure and HLA in healthy donors (dated 2017 in TCRdb). To prepare the library, the immunoSEQ multiplex PCR assay was applied. TCRdb re-hosts the immuneACCESS table, in-frame sequences only. Its copies lack some clones; in the studies checked, an unresolved V gene accounts for under half of them, and the cause for the rest is not known. The sample table lists approximately 160,000 clones, about nine tenths of them with a count of one. The ten largest make up 3.5% to 4.5% of the sample. The sequencing sample was made of PBMCs. Source of these receptors: a man between 18 and 29 years old in good health and CMV-seropositive.

This chain connects TRBV21-1 to TRBJ2-1; the DNA was not used to check the table's D call, TRBD2. TRBV21-1 is marked as a pseudogene. The CDR3 is 17 residues long. The CDR3 region has the DNA TGTGCCAGCAGCCACAAAAACCTGGTTGACTCCAACAATGAGCAGTTCTTC. Translation: CASSHKNLVDSNNEQFF.

Concerning this clone: The sample holds other DNA sequences that translate to the same CDR3. CDR3 DNA: TGCGCCAGCAGCTTGGGACTAGCGGGCTACAATGAGCAGTTCTTC. The encoded protein is CASSLGLAGYNEQFF. The V and J genes are TRBV5-1 and TRBJ2-1; 10 bases agree with TRBD2. There are 15 residues in the CDR3. V shed 0 bases and J 3 bases; nucleotides not matched to a gene: 0. Germline V lookup: CDR1 SGHRS, CDR2 YFSETQ. Together with reference TRBV5-1 and TRBJ2-1, the CDR3 gives the full variable domain: KAGVTQTPRYLIKTRGQQVTLSCSPISGHRSVSWYQQTPGQGLQFLFEYFSETQRNKGNFPGRFSGRQFSNSRSEMNVSTLELGDSALYLCASSLGLAGYNEQFFGPGTRLTVL.

The chain couples TRBV9 to TRBJ2-7; D remains ambiguous. The CDR3 has 13 residues. Germline CDR1 SGDLS, CDR2 YYNGEE. Trimming removed 2 bases at V and 1 base at J, with 7 bases between. The CDR3 DNA is TGTGCCAGCAGCGTTAATCCTTCCTACGAGCAGTACTTC. It codes for CASSVNPSYEQYF. Together with reference TRBV9 and TRBJ2-7, the CDR3 gives the full variable domain: DSGVTQTPKHLITATGQRVTLRCSPRSGDLSVYWYQQSLDQGLQFLIQYYNGEERAKGNILERFSAQQFPDLHSELNLSSLELGDSALYFCASSVNPSYEQYFGPGTRLTVT.

There are a few counts of this clone. The V call is TRBV7-3, the J call TRBJ2-1; 12 nucleotides line up with TRBD2. Unmatched junction bases numbered 4, after V lost 5 bases and J lost 5 bases. The length of the CDR3 is 15 residues. Germline V gene data show CDR1 as SGHTA and CDR2 as FQGTGA. CDR3 in amino acids: CASSILAGGDNEQFF. CDR3 coding DNA: TGTGCCAGCAGCATTCTAGCGGGGGGGGACAATGAGCAGTTCTTC.

The chain uses TRBV6-5 and TRBJ2-5; 8 nucleotides match TRBD2. CDR1 is MNHEY and CDR2 is SVGAGI in the germline V gene. The length of the CDR3 is 14 residues. Trimming removed 0 bases from V and 4 bases from J; junction bases left unmatched: 1. This CDR3 reads CASSYSGLVETQYF. In DNA form, the CDR3 reads TGTGCCAGCAGTTACTCGGGACTAGTAGAGACCCAGTACTTC.

The chain links TRBV7-2 to TRBJ1-2, with D unresolved. The length of the CDR3 is 13 residues. From germline, CDR1 is SGHTA and CDR2 FQGNSA. V lost 3 bases and J lost 5, with 10 bases in between. CDR3 protein: CASSFTGVYGYTF. The CDR3 nucleotides are TGTGCCAGCAGCTTCACGGGTGTTTATGGCTACACCTTC.

The chain links TRBV19 to TRBJ2-1, with TRBD2 identical over 8 bases. Trimming at V came to 4 bases and at J to 8 bases, leaving 16 bases not matched to a gene. The length of the CDR3 is 17 residues. Germline V gene sequence: CDR1 LNHDA, CDR2 SQIVND (reference sequence). This CDR3 reads CASSTRPKAGVVYEQFF. The CDR3 DNA follows: TGTGCCAGTAGTACCCGCCCAAAAGCGGGAGTTGTCTATGAGCAGTTCTTC.